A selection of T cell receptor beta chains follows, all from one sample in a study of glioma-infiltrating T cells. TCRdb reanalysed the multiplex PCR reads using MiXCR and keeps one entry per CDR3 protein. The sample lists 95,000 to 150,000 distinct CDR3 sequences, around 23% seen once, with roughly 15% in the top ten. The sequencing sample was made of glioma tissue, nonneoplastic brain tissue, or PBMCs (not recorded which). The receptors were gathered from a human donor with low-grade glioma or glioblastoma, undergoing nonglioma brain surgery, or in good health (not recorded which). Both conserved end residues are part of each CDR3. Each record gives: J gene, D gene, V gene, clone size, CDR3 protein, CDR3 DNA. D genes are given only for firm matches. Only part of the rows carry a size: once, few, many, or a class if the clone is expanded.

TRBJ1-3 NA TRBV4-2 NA CASSQAASSSGNTIYF TGTGCCAGCAGCCAAGCGGCGTCTAGCTCTGGAAACACCATATATTTT
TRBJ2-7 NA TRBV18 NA CASSPPASASYEQYF TGTGCCAGCTCACCACCAGCTAGCGCCTCCTACGAGCAGTACTTC
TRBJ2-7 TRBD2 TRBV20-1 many CSAKTGLAGTYEQYF TGCAGTGCTAAGACGGGACTAGCGGGGACCTACGAGCAGTACTTC
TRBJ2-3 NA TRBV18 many CASSPSPDFSTDTQYF TGTGCCAGCTCACCTAGCCCGGACTTCAGCACAGATACGCAGTATTTT
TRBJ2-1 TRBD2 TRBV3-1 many CASSQGGGPRNEQFF TGTGCCAGCAGCCAAGGGGGAGGGCCGAGGAATGAGCAGTTCTTC
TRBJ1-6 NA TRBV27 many CASSYNGWNSPLHF TGTGCCAGCAGTTATAATGGGTGGAATTCACCCCTCCACTTT
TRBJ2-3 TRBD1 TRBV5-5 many CASSLDTGDTDTQYF TGTGCCAGCAGCTTGGATACAGGGGACACAGATACGCAGTATTTT
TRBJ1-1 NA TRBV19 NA CASSIRGADAEAFF TGTGCAAGTAGTATTCGCGGGGCTGACGCTGAAGCTTTCTTT
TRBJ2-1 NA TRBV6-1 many CASRQPGPLTYSYNEQFF TGTGCCAGCAGGCAACCGGGACCGTTGACTTACTCCTACAATGAGCAGTTCTTC
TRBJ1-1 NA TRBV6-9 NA CASSWGRVTEALF TGTGCCAGCAGTTGGGGTCGGGTCACTGAAGCTTTATTC
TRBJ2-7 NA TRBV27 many CASSLSGYEQYF TGCGCCAGCAGCTTGAGCGGCTACGAGCAGTACTTC
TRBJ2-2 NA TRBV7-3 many CASSFAENTGELFF TGTGCCAGCAGCTTTGCAGAGAACACCGGGGAGCTGTTTTTT
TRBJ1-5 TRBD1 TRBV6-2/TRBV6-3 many CASSLPGGSQPQHF TGTGCCAGCAGTCTTCCAGGGGGCTCTCAGCCCCAGCATTTT
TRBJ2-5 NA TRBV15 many CATSSLTHPSQETQYF TGTGCCACCAGCAGTCTGACCCATCCCTCCCAAGAGACCCAGTACTTC
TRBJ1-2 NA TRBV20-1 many CSARDRQNYGYTF TGCAGTGCTAGAGACAGACAGAACTATGGCTACACCTTC
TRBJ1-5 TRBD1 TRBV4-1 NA CASSQGPGQGFANQPQHF TGCGCCAGCAGCCAAGGGCCGGGACAGGGTTTTGCCAATCAGCCCCAGCATTTT
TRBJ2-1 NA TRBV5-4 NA CASSLSSQGSNEQFF TGTGCCAGCAGCTTGAGCTCGCAGGGCAGTAATGAGCAGTTCTTC
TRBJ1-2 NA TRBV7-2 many CASSPSGGGSYGYTF TGTGCCAGCAGCCCTTCGGGGGGCGGTAGCTATGGCTACACCTTC
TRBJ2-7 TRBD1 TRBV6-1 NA CASSFPGQGVKPGLGGSYEQYF TGTGCCAGCAGTTTCCCGGGACAGGGGGTGAAACCGGGACTAGGAGGTTCCTACGAGCAGTACTTC
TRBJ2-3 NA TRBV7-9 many CASSTSGLRDTDTQYF TGTGCCAGCAGCACAAGTGGTCTACGGGACACAGATACGCAGTATTTT
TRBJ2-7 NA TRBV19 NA CASSADGRSSYEQYF TGCGCCAGTAGTGCGGATGGGAGGAGTTCCTACGAGCAGTACTTC
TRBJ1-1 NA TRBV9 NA CASSVASGILNTEAFF TGTGCCAGCAGCGTAGCGAGTGGGATACTGAACACTGAAGCTTTCTTT
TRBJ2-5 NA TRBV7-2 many CASSEYLGGEYF TGTGCCAGCAGCGAGTACCTCGGGGGAGAGTACTTC
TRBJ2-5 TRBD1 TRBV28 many CASSTGTGGPRLETQYF TGTGCCAGCAGTACCGGGACAGGGGGCCCGCGGCTAGAGACCCAGTACTTC
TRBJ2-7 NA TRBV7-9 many CASSLNSAEGEQYF TGTGCCAGCAGCTTAAATTCGGCGGAGGGGGAGCAGTACTTC
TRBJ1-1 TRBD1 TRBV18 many CASSWGQEMNTEAFF TGTGCCAGCTCATGGGGACAGGAGATGAACACTGAAGCTTTCTTT
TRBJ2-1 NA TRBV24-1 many CATSFLGTFPDNEQFF TGTGCCACCAGCTTTCTAGGAACCTTCCCCGACAATGAGCAGTTCTTC
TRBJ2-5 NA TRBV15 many CATSGDFIGETQYF TGTGCCACCAGCGGAGATTTTATAGGAGAGACCCAGTACTTC
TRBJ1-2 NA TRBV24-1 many CATSGRDLTGYGYTF TGTGCCACCAGTGGAAGGGATCTTACAGGATATGGCTACACCTTC
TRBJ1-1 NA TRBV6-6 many CASSYGAPTGTEAFF TGTGCCAGCAGTTACGGTGCCCCTACAGGGACTGAAGCTTTCTTT
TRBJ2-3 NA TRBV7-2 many CASSLDGSSTDTQYF TGTGCCAGCAGCTTAGACGGATCAAGCACAGATACGCAGTATTTT
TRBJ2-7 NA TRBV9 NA CASSVGGDPLSYEQYF TGTGCCAGCAGCGTAGGGGGGGACCCACTCTCCTACGAGCAGTACTTC
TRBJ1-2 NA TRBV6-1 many CASSEGSGNYGYTF TGTGCCAGCAGTGAAGGGTCAGGAAACTATGGCTACACCTTC
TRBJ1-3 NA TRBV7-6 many CASSLSDSGNTIYF TGTGCCAGCAGCTTATCCGACTCTGGAAACACCATATATTTT
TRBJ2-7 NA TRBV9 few CASSVAPGAYEQYF TGTGCCAGCAGCGTAGCCCCAGGAGCCTACGAGCAGTACTTC
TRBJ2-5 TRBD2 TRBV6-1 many CASSQGSGRRETQYF TGTGCCAGCAGTCAGGGTAGCGGGAGGCGGGAGACCCAGTACTTC
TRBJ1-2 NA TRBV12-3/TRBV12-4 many CASSLGSYSGGGYTF TGTGCCAGCAGTTTGGGCAGTTACTCGGGGGGTGGCTACACCTTC
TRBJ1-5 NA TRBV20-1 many CSARAGGEDQPQHF TGCAGTGCTAGAGCGGGGGGGGAGGATCAGCCCCAGCATTTT
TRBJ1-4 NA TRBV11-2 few CASRRNRGPANEKLFF TGTGCCAGCAGACGGAACCGCGGGCCAGCTAATGAAAAACTGTTTTTT
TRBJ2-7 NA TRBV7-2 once CASSLVGRGSSYEQYF TGTGCCAGCAGCTTAGTGGGGAGGGGGAGCTCCTACGAGCAGTACTTC
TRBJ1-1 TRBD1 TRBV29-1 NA CSVLRGVTEAFF TGCAGCGTCCTCAGGGGGGTCACTGAAGCTTTCTTT
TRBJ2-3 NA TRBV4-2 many CASSQDPPDTQYF TGTGCCAGCAGCCAAGATCCCCCAGATACGCAGTATTTT
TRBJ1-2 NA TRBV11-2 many CASSLGRGYTF TGTGCCAGCAGCTTGGGTCGAGGCTACACCTTC
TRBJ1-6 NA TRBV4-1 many CASSPGQVNSPLHF TGCGCCAGCAGCCCCGGGCAGGTTAATTCACCCCTCCACTTT
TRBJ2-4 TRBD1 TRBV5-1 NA CASSFVGERQGAIQYF TGCGCCAGCAGCTTCGTTGGGGAACGACAGGGTGCAATTCAGTACTTC
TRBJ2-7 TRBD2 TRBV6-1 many CASRAGTSGRYEQYF TGTGCCAGCAGGGCGGGGACTAGCGGGCGGTACGAGCAGTACTTC
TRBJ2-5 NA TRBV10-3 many CAISSNDIGGETQYF TGTGCCATCAGCTCGAATGACATCGGTGGGGAGACCCAGTACTTC
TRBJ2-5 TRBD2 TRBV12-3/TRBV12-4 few CASSQLAGRQETQYF TGTGCCAGCAGTCAACTAGCGGGGCGCCAAGAGACCCAGTACTTC
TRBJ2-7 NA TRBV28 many CASSSPMAGSEGYEQYF TGTGCCAGCAGTTCCCCCATGGCCGGATCCGAAGGCTACGAGCAGTACTTC
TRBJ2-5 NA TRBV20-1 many CSARTPGRETQYF TGCAGTGCTAGAACCCCTGGAAGGGAGACCCAGTACTTC